Shown below are 31 T cell receptor beta chains from a single sample sequenced in a study of cytomegalovirus exposure and HLA in healthy donors. PCR employed 60 Vbeta and 13 Jbeta primers. Assay: immunoSEQ multiplex PCR; the TCRdb copy retains only in-frame clones and omits some. Of approximately 100,000 clones listed, around 80% are singletons. The sequenced sample consisted of PBMCs. The source of these receptors is a woman aged 40 to 49 in good health and CMV-seronegative.

The chain links TRBV11-2 to TRBJ2-1, with TRBD1 identical over 8 bases. Trimming removed 7 bases from V and 5 bases from J; junction bases left unmatched: 19. CDR1 and CDR2 (germline): SGHAT, FQNNGV. The CDR3 length is 18 residues. CDR3 nucleotides: TGTGCCAGCACCCACAGGGGGTCCCTTATATCCGCAAACAATGAGCAGTTCTTC. This encodes CASTHRGSLISANNEQFF.

This chain joins TRBV7-6 and TRBJ2-1; 9 nucleotides agree with TRBD2. The CDR3 length is 16 residues. Trimming at V came to 5 bases and at J to 2 bases, leaving 7 bases not matched to a gene. CDR1 SGHVS and CDR2 FNYEAQ come from the germline V gene. CDR3 sequence reads: CASSHAGGAPYNEQFF. DNA of the CDR3: TGTGCCAGCAGCCACGCGGGGGGGGCCCCCTACAATGAGCAGTTCTTC.

This chain joins TRBV7-2 and TRBJ1-1, with D tentatively TRBD1 (5 bases). Trimming removed 5 bases at V and 7 bases at J, with 14 bases between. The CDR3 contains 13 residues. Germline loops: CDR1 SGHTA, CDR2 FQGNSA. The DNA of the CDR3 is TGTGCCAGCAGCCCACGGGGGGTGGGTGAAGCTTTCTTT. This encodes CASSPRGVGEAFF. Variable domain in full (rest from reference TRBV7-2 and TRBJ1-1): GAGVSQSPSNKVTEKGKDVELRCDPISGHTALYWYRQSLGQGLEFLIYFQGNSAPDKSGLPSDRFSAERTGGSVSTLTIQRTQQEDSAVYLCASSPRGVGEAFFGQGTRLTVV.

This clone was seen only once. The chain couples TRBV18 to TRBJ1-2; the D is unclear. This CDR3 has 13 amino acids. The V gene's germline CDR1 is KGHSH and CDR2 LQKENI. The germline V and J ends were trimmed by 3 bases and 7 bases, with 12 bases remaining between them. CDR3 protein: CASSPDGEGGYTF. Here the CDR3 DNA reads TGTGCCAGCTCACCCGACGGGGAGGGTGGCTACACCTTC.

This clone has more than one count but fewer than ten. The chain joins TRBV9 to TRBJ2-7; the D gene is possibly TRBD1 (6 bases). The CDR3 is 15 amino acids. V was shortened by 0 bases and J by 5 bases, with 15 bases between the two germline ends. The germline V gene has CDR1 SGDLS and CDR2 YYNGEE. In DNA form, the CDR3 reads TGTGCCAGCAGCGTAGATGGGGGCCCGTGGGACGAGCAGTACTTC. As protein: CASSVDGGPWDEQYF.

The V and J genes are TRBV9 and TRBJ2-1; 9 bases are shared with TRBD2. V lost 4 bases, J lost 11 bases, and 28 bases stayed unmatched. CDR3 length equals 20 residues. The germline V gene has CDR1 SGDLS and CDR2 YYNGEE. The CDR3 here is CASSLEGLAGQTRLDGKQFF. The CDR3 DNA reads TGTGCCAGCAGCCTAGAGGGACTAGCAGGTCAGACCCGCTTGGACGGAAAGCAGTTCTTC.

This rearrangement joins TRBV27 to TRBJ1-6, with D maybe TRBD1 (5 bases). The CDR3 totals 14 residues. V dropped 3 bases and J dropped 7 bases, with 10 bases sitting between them. Germline CDR1 is MNHEY and CDR2 is SMNVEV (reference sequence). In nucleotides, the CDR3 is TGTGCCAGCAGTTTTGGGGGGAACAATTCACCCCTCCACTTT. Amino acids: CASSFGGNNSPLHF.

The rearrangement uses TRBV5-1 and TRBJ2-2, with 8 bases identical to TRBD1. CDR3 size: 14 residues. Trimming at V came to 7 bases and at J to 4 bases, leaving 6 bases not matched to a gene. Germline CDR1 and CDR2: SGHRS and YFSETQ. As DNA, the CDR3 is TGCGCCAGCGGACGGACAGGGCTCACCGGGGAGCTGTTTTTT. Translation: CASGRTGLTGELFF.

The chain is built from TRBV5-4 and TRBJ1-1; TRBD1 matches 9 bases. Looked up from germline, CDR1 is SGHNT and CDR2 is YYREEE (reference sequence). The trim removed 5 bases at V and 5 bases at J, leaving 7 bases unmatched. This CDR3 has 14 residues. In DNA, the CDR3 is TGTGCCAGCAGTCCAGCCGACAGGGGGACTGAAGCTTTCTTT. As protein: CASSPADRGTEAFF.

This chain uses TRBV20-1 with TRBJ1-1, with D hard to call. The CDR3 consists of 10 residues. Between the trimmed V and J ends, which lost 6 bases and 7 bases, there was a span of 9 bases. The V gene's germline CDR1 is DFQATT and CDR2 SNEGSKA (reference sequence). The CDR3 nucleotides are TGCAGTGCCATCGTCGGTGAAGCTTTCTTT. It encodes CSAIVGEAFF.

The rearrangement links TRBV28 to TRBJ1-4; a possible D gene is TRBD1 (6 bases). CDR3 length equals 14 residues. V was trimmed by 6 bases and J by 2 bases, leaving 10 bases between them. CDR1 MDHEN and CDR2 SYDVKM come from the germline V gene. The CDR3 loop reads CASREGGTNEKLFF. The DNA for the CDR3 is TGTGCCAGCAGGGAAGGGGGTACTAATGAAAAACTGTTTTTT.

This rearrangement joins TRBV30 to TRBJ1-3, with D maybe TRBD1 (5 bases). This CDR3 spans 14 amino acids. Germline CDR1 reads GTSNPN; CDR2 reads SVGIG (reference sequence). Trimming took 4 bases from V and 2 from J, leaving 12 bases between them. CDR3 protein: CAWIGAGAGNTIYF. CDR3 nucleotides: TGTGCCTGGATAGGGGCTGGAGCTGGAAACACCATATATTTT.

In its sample, this clone was seen once. The chain uses TRBV28 and TRBJ1-1, with 10 bases fitting TRBD1. Germline V gives CDR1 MDHEN, CDR2 SYDVKM. This CDR3 has 16 residues. The V and J ends lost 5 bases and 7 bases, in that order; junction bases with no gene match: 13. The DNA for the CDR3 is TGTGCCAGCAGTCCCTTATCGGGGACAGGGGCTTTTGAAGCTTTCTTT. Translated: CASSPLSGTGAFEAFF. Full variable domain (outside the CDR3, taken from reference TRBV28 and TRBJ1-1): DVKVTQSSRYLVKRTGEKVFLECVQDMDHENMFWYRQDPGLGLRLIYFSYDVKMKEKGDIPEGYSVSREKKERFSLILESASTNQTSMYLCASSPLSGTGAFEAFFGQGTRLTVV.

This clone turned up a few times. Other DNA sequences in the sample encode the same CDR3. The V and J genes are TRBV7-2 and TRBJ2-7, with 9 bases lining up with TRBD2. CDR1 and CDR2 (germline): SGHTA, FQGNSA. The CDR3 spans 13 residues. Germline trimming cut 4 bases from V and 4 bases from J; bases unmatched to any gene: 2. CDR3: CASSSAGGYEQYF. CDR3 bases: TGTGCCAGCAGCTCTGCGGGAGGGTACGAGCAGTACTTC.

The J gene is TRBJ2-1, the V gene TRBV7-2; 8 bases are a match to TRBD1. Germline V CDR1 and CDR2: SGHTA, FQGNSA. This CDR3 comprises 15 residues. The trim removed 6 bases at V and 1 base at J, leaving 5 bases unmatched. The CDR3: CASSSGGLSYNEQFF. In DNA form, the CDR3 reads TGTGCCAGCAGTTCAGGGGGCCTGTCCTACAATGAGCAGTTCTTC.

The V and J genes are TRBV5-4 and TRBJ2-2; 8 nucleotides agree with TRBD2. Germline CDR1 is SGHNT and CDR2 is YYREEE (reference sequence). This CDR3 comprises 15 residues. The ends lost 3 bases at V and 2 bases at J; junction bases unmatched: 3. The CDR3 DNA is TGTGCCAGCAGCTCCGGACTAGCCAACACCGGGGAGCTGTTTTTT. Translating it yields CASSSGLANTGELFF. Variable domain in full (rest from reference TRBV5-4 and TRBJ2-2): ETGVTQSPTHLIKTRGQQVTLRCSSQSGHNTVSWYQQALGQGPQFIFQYYREEENGRGNFPPRFSGLQFPNYSSELNVNALELDDSALYLCASSSGLANTGELFFGEGSRLTVL.

The chain has TRBV5-1 and TRBJ2-5, with 9 bases lining up with TRBD2. The end of the DNA fits TRBJ2-7 better, so the J call may be wrong. The germline CDR1 and CDR2 sequences are SGHRS and YFSETQ. The CDR3 has 14 residues. CDR3 loop: CASSLGLALDEQYF. The CDR3 nucleotides read TGCGCCAGCAGCCTGGGACTAGCTCTTGACGAGCAGTACTTC.

This clone came up a few times. The chain joins TRBV27 to TRBJ2-1; no firm D call. The CDR3 covers 11 residues. Trimming pared 3 bases from V and 7 bases from J, leaving 4 bases between. The germline V gene has CDR1 MNHEY and CDR2 SMNVEV (reference sequence). Here the CDR3 reads CASSFENEQFF. CDR3 nucleotide sequence: TGTGCCAGCAGTTTTGAGAATGAGCAGTTCTTC.

The chain joins TRBV7-9 to TRBJ1-2; TRBD1 might be the D (6 bases). V gave up 5 bases and J gave up 9 bases, with 13 bases separating them. Germline lookup yields CDR1 SEHNR and CDR2 FQNEAQ (reference sequence). This CDR3 is 12 amino acids long. The CDR3 is CASSTQQGRYTF. The CDR3 DNA reads as TGTGCCAGCAGCACCCAACAGGGACGCTACACCTTC. Drawing the rest from reference TRBV7-9 and TRBJ1-2, the complete variable domain is DTGVSQNPRHKITKRGQNVTFRCDPISEHNRLYWYRQTLGQGPEFLTYFQNEAQLEKSRLLSDRFSAERPKGSFSTLEIQRTEQGDSAMYLCASSTQQGRYTFGSGTRLTVV.

The genes are TRBV11-2 and TRBJ1-2; 9 bases match TRBD1. Trimming took 1 base from V and 4 from J; bases not matched to a gene: 13. Germline values: CDR1 SGHAT, CDR2 FQNNGV. CDR3 size: 18 residues. The CDR3 loop is CASSLVVGTGCNGYGYTF. DNA for the CDR3: TGTGCCAGCAGCTTAGTAGTCGGGACAGGGTGTAACGGCTATGGCTACACCTTC.

The rearrangement uses TRBV9 and TRBJ1-1; D perhaps matches TRBD1 (6 bases). The CDR3 runs to 15 residues. The V end lost 4 bases, the J end lost 3 bases, and 16 bases lay between the germline ends. Germline lookup yields CDR1 SGDLS and CDR2 YYNGEE. The CDR3 sequence is CASSSRDTDYTEAFF. For the CDR3, the DNA is TGTGCCAGCAGCAGCCGGGACACGGACTACACTGAAGCTTTCTTT.

This clone was counted only a few times. The CDR3 nucleotides are TGTGCCAGCAGCTCCCCGGCGACTAGCGTGTACACAGATACGCAGTATTTT. It specifies CASSSPATSVYTDTQYF. This chain uses TRBV11-2 with TRBJ2-3, with 8 positions matching TRBD2. The CDR3 is made up of 17 amino acids. The trim removed 4 bases at V and 2 bases at J, leaving 11 bases unmatched. Per the germline V gene, CDR1 is SGHAT and CDR2 is FQNNGV.

The V gene is TRBV9, the J gene TRBJ2-3; maybe TRBD2 (6 bases). CDR1 SGDLS and CDR2 YYNGEE come from the germline V gene. Trimming removed 7 bases at V and 5 bases at J, with 17 bases between. This CDR3 has 14 residues. CDR3 in amino acids: CASEEGKGGDTQYF. The DNA of the CDR3 is TGTGCCAGCGAGGAGGGGAAAGGAGGAGATACGCAGTATTTT.

The chain links TRBV4-3 to TRBJ1-1; D is unresolved. The CDR3 covers 14 residues. V was pared by 0 bases and J by 3 bases, with 8 bases between. Germline CDR1 is LGHNA and CDR2 is YSLEER. The CDR3 protein is CASSQDRAYTEAFF. Written as DNA, the CDR3 is TGCGCCAGCAGCCAAGATAGAGCGTACACTGAAGCTTTCTTT.

This rearrangement joins TRBV4-2 to TRBJ1-1; maybe TRBD1 (5 bases). CDR3 length: 15 amino acids. Trimming removed 1 base from V and 1 base from J, with 10 bases in between. Germline CDR1 is LGHNA and CDR2 is YNFKEQ. The CDR3 here is CASSQGSQGNTEAFF. The CDR3 DNA is TGTGCCAGCAGCCAAGGTAGCCAGGGGAACACTGAAGCTTTCTTT.

This chain connects TRBV14 to TRBJ2-1; 9 bases line up with TRBD1. Germline V gene sequence: CDR1 SGHDN, CDR2 FVKESK. The V and J ends lost 1 base and 8 bases, in that order; junction bases with no gene match: 12. CDR3 size: 17 residues. CDR3 sequence (DNA): TGTGCCAGCAGCCAAGGGGTACCGGGACAGGGAGGCCATGAGCAGTTCTTC. It translates to CASSQGVPGQGGHEQFF.

This clone was found a few times. The chain employs TRBV28 and TRBJ1-2; maybe TRBD1 (5 bases). The CDR3 length is 14 residues. Deletions cut 8 bases from V and 0 bases from J, with 13 bases between. The germline gives CDR1 MDHEN, CDR2 SYDVKM. This chain's CDR3 is CASGAGSPNYGYTF. CDR3 sequence (DNA): TGTGCCAGCGGGGCAGGGTCGCCTAACTATGGCTACACCTTC.

The chain is built from TRBV7-9 and TRBJ1-4, with D possibly matching TRBD1 (5 bases). Between the trimmed V and J ends, which lost 5 bases and 1 base, there was a span of 8 bases. This CDR3 has 14 amino acids. Per germline, CDR1 SEHNR and CDR2 FQNEAQ (reference sequence). The CDR3 DNA sequence: TGTGCCAGCAGCCCCAGGGAAACTAATGAAAAACTGTTTTTT. It yields the protein CASSPRETNEKLFF.

This chain links TRBV19 with TRBJ1-6; 7 bases are shared with TRBD1. Germline V gene sequence: CDR1 LNHDA, CDR2 SQIVND (reference sequence). Germline trimming cut 3 bases from V and 7 bases from J; bases unmatched to any gene: 3. The CDR3 covers 14 residues. CDR3 residues: CASSIGDRNSPLHF. In DNA, the CDR3 is TGTGCCAGTAGTATCGGGGACAGAAATTCACCCCTCCACTTT.

This chain connects TRBV9 to TRBJ2-2, with D perhaps matching TRBD1 (6 bases). Trimming pared 3 bases from V and 0 bases from J, leaving 12 bases between. Per the germline V gene, CDR1 is SGDLS and CDR2 is YYNGEE. The CDR3 is 16 residues long. CDR3 nucleotide sequence: TGTGCCAGCAGCGCATTGGGGACAACGAACACCGGGGAGCTGTTTTTT. Its protein is CASSALGTTNTGELFF. The whole variable domain, remainder taken from reference TRBV9 and TRBJ2-2, is DSGVTQTPKHLITATGQRVTLRCSPRSGDLSVYWYQQSLDQGLQFLIQYYNGEERAKGNILERFSAQQFPDLHSELNLSSLELGDSALYFCASSALGTTNTGELFFGEGSRLTVL.

The chain links TRBV19 to TRBJ1-2; no reliable D call. CDR1 and CDR2 from the germline V gene are LNHDA and SQIVND (reference sequence). The CDR3 covers 12 residues. Trimming took 5 bases from V and 4 from J, leaving 8 bases between them. The CDR3: CASSVYCYGYTF. The CDR3 DNA reads as TGTGCCAGTAGTGTCTATTGCTATGGCTACACCTTC.